This T cell receptor beta chain was documented in a study of beta chain features in type 1 diabetes. Whole-study results and caveats: Compared with healthy donors, patients appeared to share more similar naive, central memory and regulatory TCRB repertoires.

There are a few counts of this clone. The target antigen is unknown. The isolated RNA, all of it, was reverse transcribed, so expressed TCRB transcripts were what got sequenced. The repertoire was sequenced with immunoSEQ multiplex PCR; TCRdb's copy has only in-frame clones and lacks some. In the table there are 900,000 or so clones, 15% to 20% of which are singletons. The CDR3 length is 11 residues. Germline V lookup: CDR1 MNHNS, CDR2 SASEGT. The V gene lost 6 bases and the J gene lost 3 bases, with 6 bases spanning the gap. Without exception, sorted populations had purity beyond 98%. The sequencing sample was made of naive CD4+ T cells from blood. The V and J genes are TRBV6-1 and TRBJ2-7, with D tentatively TRBD2 (6 bases). The sequence came from a woman aged 18-29 years in good health. The CDR3 DNA reads as TGTGCCAGCAGGGACTACTACGAGCAGTACTTC. Translating gives CASRDYYEQYF.